This is a list of T cell receptor beta chains from one sample in a study of blood T cells in healthy people across ages. Using its own MiXCR run on the 5' RACE reads, TCRdb lists one record per CDR3 protein. Seen here are about a million distinct CDR3 sequences, under 40% observed once, and the top ten hold around 12%. Sample: blood. Receptor source: a man in his late teens or twenties in good health. The conserved cysteine and the conserved F or W are not part of the CDR3 here. Each record gives: J gene, V gene, CDR3 protein.

>TRBJ1-6|TRBV27
ASSSRQGNNSPLH
>TRBJ1-2|TRBV5-1
TSSPGSTGATLNYGYT
>TRBJ1-5|TRBV10-3
AISGGRQGNQPQH
>TRBJ2-1|TRBV4-2
ASSQGQGYTNEQF
>TRBJ1-1|TRBV4-3
ASSQDIDEGRAF
>TRBJ2-3|TRBV5-1
ASSLGGGPATDTQY
>TRBJ2-5|TRBV20-1
SAEGDGLSTQQETQY
>TRBJ2-5|TRBV9
ASSVGRDRGSETQY
>TRBJ2-1|TRBV27
ATSQGVSYNEQF
>TRBJ2-1|TRBV12-3/TRBV12-4
ASHKMGLEQF
>TRBJ1-2|TRBV7-9
TSGLQGSNYGYT
>TRBJ2-1|TRBV7-9
ASSPSGGYSSYNEQF
>TRBJ1-1|TRBV4-1
ASSHPGGATSANTEAF
>TRBJ1-1|TRBV19
ASSLTGSVSGVNTEAF
>TRBJ2-5|TRBV4-3
ASSQDRLAGYQETQY
>TRBJ2-3|TRBV7-2
ASSTQTGISTDTQY
>TRBJ1-1|TRBV20-1
SAGKGAGNTEAF
>TRBJ1-2|TRBV6-1
ASSELSGTNYGYT
>TRBJ2-1|TRBV12-3/TRBV12-4
ASSPGTKVYNEQF
>TRBJ1-1|TRBV4-2
ASSQELKGGGTEAF
>TRBJ2-3|TRBV4-2
ASSQVGGATQY
>TRBJ2-1|TRBV20-1
SATDSQEIEQF
>TRBJ2-1|TRBV5-5
ASTKETDSEQF
>TRBJ1-2|TRBV6-1
ASSELRSITGYYGYT
>TRBJ1-2|TRBV4-2
ASSRPDGYGYT
>TRBJ2-7|TRBV19
ASSQPYTGSSPYEQY
>TRBJ1-2|TRBV4-3
ASSQDRSGTAPPLYGYT
>TRBJ1-1|TRBV2
ASVETGGNRNTEAF
>TRBJ2-1|TRBV15
ATSGLTGGRFNEQF
>TRBJ1-1|TRBV2
ASNQRVGLNTEAF
>TRBJ2-5|TRBV12-3/TRBV12-4
ASSPGTGGISGEQY
>TRBJ2-1|TRBV5-6
ASSGNLWGITYNEQF
>TRBJ2-5|TRBV5-1
ASRRGGYNEQY
>TRBJ2-3|TRBV10-3
AINPGLYTDTQY
>TRBJ2-7|TRBV4-3
ASSQDSSGSSYEQY
>TRBJ2-1|TRBV5-1
ASSLDGTSGNNEQF
>TRBJ2-3|TRBV7-2
ASSLEGTGYTDTQY
>TRBJ1-4|TRBV27
ASSYTMANEKLF
>TRBJ1-5|TRBV7-2
ASSPLGESRWPQH
>TRBJ1-5|TRBV5-1
ASSLRTGPDQPQN
>TRBJ1-4|TRBV29-1
SVARGPGEKLF
>TRBJ1-6|TRBV5-6
ASSPSADSPLH
>TRBJ1-2|TRBV5-1
ASSLETTTANRGYT
>TRBJ2-7|TRBV2
ASRRGRTGGIHEQY